This TCR beta chain emerged from a study of memory CD8 T cells in hepatitis C reinfection. Study-wide background: HCV reinfection: RNA-positive following two negative tests at least 60 days apart.

TCRdb's copy holds only in-frame clones and misses some; the assay was immunoSEQ multiplex PCR. The sample includes 45,000 to 65,000 clones, roughly 89% of them seen just once. Per germline, CDR1 MNHEY and CDR2 SVGAGI. The CDR3 sequence is 16 residues long. J lost 3 bases, V lost 4 bases, and 8 bases had no gene match. The time point here: pre-reinfection, 55 to 20 weeks before reinfection detection. Sorted cells were sequenced directly ex vivo without any in vitro expansion. The chain carries TRBV6-5 and TRBJ2-1; 8 bases line up with TRBD2. Sequencing was carried out using naive CD8+ T cells sorted from blood. This sequence was found in a man aged 18 to 30 with hepatitis C virus infection. The CDR3 sequence is CASSSPTSGFYNEQFF. The CDR3 region has the DNA TGTGCCAGCAGTTCCCCCACTAGCGGATTCTACAATGAGCAGTTCTTC.